This T cell receptor (beta chain) originates from a study of T-cell memory formation after mild COVID-19. Study conclusions and caveats: The main location of contracting CD4+ clones was CM and EM, and that of contracting CD8+ clones was EMRA. SARS-CoV-2 specificity of second-wave clones peaking day 37 was unconfirmed.

Constant-segment primers and 5'RACE yielded cDNA libraries for TCR alpha and TCR beta, each carrying sample barcodes and UMIs. From the 5' RACE reads, TCRdb called clonotypes with MiXCR, one entry per CDR3 protein. The data hold 500,000 to 600,000 distinct CDR3 sequences, with about a sixth observed a single time. This clonotype has a count of ten or more. Its antigen is not identified. Trimming shortened V by 4 bases and J by 0 bases, and 13 bases separated the two germline ends. The CDR3 runs 15 residues. CDR1 is LGHNA, CDR2 YSLEER, per germline. V gene TRBV4-3 combines with J gene TRBJ2-7; tentative D call: TRBD1 (5 bases). The clonotype was recovered from an adult woman who had mild COVID-19 (a few samples of this study predate the infection). Cell type and time point are not known. Sequencing used PBMCs or a T cell subset sorted from them (not recorded which). The CDR3 region is CASSLGYQGSYEQYF. The DNA of the CDR3 is TGCGCCAGCAGCCTGGGTTATCAGGGCTCCTACGAGCAGTACTTC.